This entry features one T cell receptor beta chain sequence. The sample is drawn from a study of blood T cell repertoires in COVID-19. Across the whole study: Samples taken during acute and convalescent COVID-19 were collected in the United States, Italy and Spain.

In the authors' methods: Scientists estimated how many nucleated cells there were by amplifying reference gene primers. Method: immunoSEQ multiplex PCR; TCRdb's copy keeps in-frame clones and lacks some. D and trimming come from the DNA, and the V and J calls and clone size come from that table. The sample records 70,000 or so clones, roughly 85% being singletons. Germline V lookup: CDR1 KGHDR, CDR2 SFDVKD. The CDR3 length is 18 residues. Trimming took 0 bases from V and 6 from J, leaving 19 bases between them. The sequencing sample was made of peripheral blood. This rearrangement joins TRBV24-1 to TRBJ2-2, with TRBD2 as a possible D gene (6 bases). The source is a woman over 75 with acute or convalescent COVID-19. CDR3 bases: TGTGCCACCAGTGATTTGAAAGGGACTTTAGGTACCCCCGGGGAGCTGTTTTTT. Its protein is CATSDLKGTLGTPGELFF.